These 12 T cell receptor beta chains originate from one sample sequenced in a study of T cell repertoires in cytomegalovirus infection. Antigen specificity for these receptors is unknown. In TCRdb, the reads were re-called with MiXCR into one record per CDR3 protein. The sample includes 750,000 to 950,000 distinct CDR3 sequences, about 27% of them seen just once. This material consisted of cultured CD8+ T cells from PBMCs, taken from culture after CMV antigen stimulation. Source of these receptors: a human donor in good health (CMV status not recorded). Some clones in this sample may be carry-over from other donors' samples.

This clonotype was seen at least ten times. The chain is built from TRBV7-9 and TRBJ2-7; a weak D match, TRBD1 (5 bases). This CDR3 spans 18 amino acids. The germline CDR1 and CDR2 sequences are SEHNR and FQNEAQ (reference sequence). Trimming left V 3 bases short and J 1 base short, with 22 bases between. The CDR3 protein is CASSFRPPGDSISYEQYV. In DNA, the CDR3 is TGTGCCAGCAGCTTCCGCCCCCCCGGCGACAGTATTTCCTACGAGCAGTACGTC.

This clonotype has only a few counts. The V gene is TRBV12-3 or TRBV12-4, the J gene TRBJ2-5, with D possibly being TRBD2 (6 bases). The CDR3 extends over 16 amino acids. V was pared by 5 bases and J by 2 bases, with 18 bases between. In nucleotides, the CDR3 is TGTGCCAGCAGTCATTCCCCCGGGGCGGGGCAAGAGACCCAGTACTTC. Its protein is CASSHSPGAGQETQYF.

The chain recombines TRBV11-3 with TRBJ2-3, with a possible D match to TRBD1 (6 bases). The CDR3 has 16 residues. The ends were cut back, 5 bases at V and 2 bases at J, with 17 bases in the middle. Germline lookup yields CDR1 SGHNT and CDR2 YENEEA. The CDR3 DNA reads as TGTGCCAGCAGCGCAGGGGTGGTGGAGACCACAGATACGCAGTATTTT. It translates to CASSAGVVETTDTQYF.

This clonotype was observed a few times. This CDR3 is CATLSGTGQGGAYGYTF. The CDR3 DNA reads TGTGCCACTCTCTCCGGGACCGGACAGGGGGGCGCGTATGGCTACACCTTC. The chain employs TRBV27 and TRBJ1-2; 10 nucleotides align to TRBD1. V trimming: 10 bases; J trimming: 5 bases; junction bases outside the gene matches: 19. CDR1 MNHEY and CDR2 SMNVEV come from the germline V gene (reference sequence). This CDR3 has 17 amino acids.

V is TRBV12-5 and J is TRBJ1-4; 7 bases align to TRBD1. The CDR3 has 16 residues. Germline V lookup: CDR1 LGHNT, CDR2 FRNRAP. Trimming cost V 3 bases and J 6 bases; bases outside gene matches: 10. The CDR3 DNA reads TGTGCTAGTGGTTTCTCCGCCGGGACAGATCATGAAAAACTGTTTTTT. Its protein is CASGFSAGTDHEKLFF.

The chain employs TRBV4-1 and TRBJ2-7; 10 nucleotides line up with TRBD2. The trim removed 0 bases at V and 2 bases at J, leaving 1 base unmatched. The CDR3 loop spans 15 amino acids. Germline V gives CDR1 MGHRA, CDR2 YSYEKL. CDR3 region: CASSQESGGAYEQYF. CDR3 bases: TGCGCCAGCAGCCAAGAGAGCGGGGGGGCCTACGAGCAGTACTTC.

Only one count was recorded for this clonotype. V gene TRBV5-5 combines with J gene TRBJ2-7; possibly TRBD2 for D (5 bases). The CDR3 runs to 11 residues. Germline V lookup: CDR1 SGHKS, CDR2 YYEKEE (reference sequence). The ends were cut back, 5 bases at V and 4 bases at J, with 7 bases in the middle. CDR3 nucleotide sequence: TGTGCCAGCAGGTGGGAGTACGAGCAGTACTTC. Its translation is CASRWEYEQYF. Complete variable domain (other parts from reference TRBV5-5 and TRBJ2-7): DAGVTQSPTHLIKTRGQQVTLRCSPISGHKSVSWYQQVLGQGPQFIFQYYEKEERGRGNFPDRFSARQFPNYSSELNVNALLLGDSALYLCASRWEYEQYFGPGTRLTVT.

This clonotype came up many times. V is TRBV7-8 and J is TRBJ2-7; D gene uncertain. Germline V gene sequence: CDR1 SGHVS, CDR2 FQNEAQ. The CDR3 spans 15 residues. V was shortened by 2 bases and J by 0 bases, with 11 bases between the two germline ends. Here the CDR3 reads CASSLSVRNSYEQYF. The CDR3 region has the DNA TGTGCCAGCAGCTTATCGGTCAGGAACTCCTACGAGCAGTACTTC.

The chain is built from TRBV7-3 and TRBJ2-1, with TRBD2 matching 10 bases. V gave up 2 bases and J gave up 7 bases; unmatched junction bases: 2. The germline gives CDR1 SGHTA, CDR2 FQGTGA. This CDR3 is built from 14 residues. The CDR3 DNA is TGTGCCAGCAGCTTATCACTAGCGGGAAATGAGCAGTTCTTC. As protein: CASSLSLAGNEQFF.

DNA of the CDR3: TGTGCCAGCAGCTTAGATCCGGCATACGAGCAGTACTTC. Protein product: CASSLDPAYEQYF. The gene calls are TRBV7-9 and TRBJ2-7; no reliable D call. The germline V gene has CDR1 SEHNR and CDR2 FQNEAQ (reference sequence). Trimming pared 1 base from V and 4 bases from J, leaving 8 bases between. This CDR3 has 13 amino acids.

The rearrangement joins TRBV10-3 to TRBJ2-1; D possibly corresponds to TRBD1 (6 bases). V shed 10 bases and J shed 6 bases, with 19 bases lying between them. The CDR3 sequence is 14 residues long. Per the germline V gene, CDR1 is ENHRY and CDR2 is SYGVKD. The CDR3 nucleotides read TGTGCCACCCGAGGGGCAGGGGCGGGCAATGAGCAGTTCTTC. This codes for CATRGAGAGNEQFF.

This clonotype was detected a few times. V is TRBV6-5 and J is TRBJ2-2; the match to TRBD1 covers 9 bases. The junction had 5 bases not matched to a gene; V was cut back by 11 bases and J by 1 base. Looked up from germline, CDR1 is MNHEY and CDR2 is SVGAGI. This CDR3 region has 14 residues. CDR3 in DNA: TGTGCCGTAGACAGGGGGTGGAACACCGGGGAGCTGTTTTTT. Its protein is CAVDRGWNTGELFF.